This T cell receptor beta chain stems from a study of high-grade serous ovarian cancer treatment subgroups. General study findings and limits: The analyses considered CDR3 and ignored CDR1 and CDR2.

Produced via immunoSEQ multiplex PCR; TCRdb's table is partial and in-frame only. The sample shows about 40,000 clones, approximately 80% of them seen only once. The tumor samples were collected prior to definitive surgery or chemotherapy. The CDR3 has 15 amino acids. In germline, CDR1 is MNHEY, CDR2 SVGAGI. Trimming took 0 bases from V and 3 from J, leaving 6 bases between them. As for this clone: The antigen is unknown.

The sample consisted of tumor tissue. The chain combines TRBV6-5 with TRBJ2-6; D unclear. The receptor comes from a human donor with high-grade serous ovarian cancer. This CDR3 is CASSYSGGGANVLTF. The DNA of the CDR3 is TGTGCCAGCAGTTACTCGGGTGGTGGGGCCAACGTCCTGACTTTC.